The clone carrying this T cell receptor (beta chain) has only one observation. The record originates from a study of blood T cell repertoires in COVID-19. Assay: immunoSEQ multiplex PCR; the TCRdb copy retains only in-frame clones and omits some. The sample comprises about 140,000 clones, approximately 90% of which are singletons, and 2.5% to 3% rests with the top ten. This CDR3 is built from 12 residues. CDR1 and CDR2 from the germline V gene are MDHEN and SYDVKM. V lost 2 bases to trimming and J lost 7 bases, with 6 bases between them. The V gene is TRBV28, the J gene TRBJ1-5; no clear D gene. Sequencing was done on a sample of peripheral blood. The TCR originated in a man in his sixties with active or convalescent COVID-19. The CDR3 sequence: CASSLQYQPQHF. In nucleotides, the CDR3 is TGTGCCAGCAGTTTACAGTACCAGCCCCAGCATTTT.